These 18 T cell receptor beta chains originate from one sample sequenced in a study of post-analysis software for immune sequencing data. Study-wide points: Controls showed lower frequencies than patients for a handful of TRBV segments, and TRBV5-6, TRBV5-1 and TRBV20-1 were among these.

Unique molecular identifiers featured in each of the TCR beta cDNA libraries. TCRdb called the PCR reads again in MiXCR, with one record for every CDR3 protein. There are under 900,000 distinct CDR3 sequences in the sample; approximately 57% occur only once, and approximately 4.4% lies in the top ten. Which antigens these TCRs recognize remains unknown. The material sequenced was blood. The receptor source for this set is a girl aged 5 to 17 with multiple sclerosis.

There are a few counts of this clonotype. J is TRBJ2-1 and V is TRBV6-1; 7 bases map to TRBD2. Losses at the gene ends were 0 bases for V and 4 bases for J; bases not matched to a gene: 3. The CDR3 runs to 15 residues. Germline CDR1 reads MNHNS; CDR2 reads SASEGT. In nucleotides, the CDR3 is TGTGCCAGCAGTGAAGCTGCGGGGGATTACAATGAGCAGTTCTTC. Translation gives CASSEAAGDYNEQFF.

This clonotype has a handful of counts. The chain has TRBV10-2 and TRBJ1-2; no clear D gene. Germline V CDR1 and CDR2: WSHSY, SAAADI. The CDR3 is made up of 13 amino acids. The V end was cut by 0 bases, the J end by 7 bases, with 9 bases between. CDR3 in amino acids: CASSESTGAGYTF. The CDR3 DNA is TGCGCCAGCAGTGAGTCGACGGGCGCTGGCTACACCTTC.

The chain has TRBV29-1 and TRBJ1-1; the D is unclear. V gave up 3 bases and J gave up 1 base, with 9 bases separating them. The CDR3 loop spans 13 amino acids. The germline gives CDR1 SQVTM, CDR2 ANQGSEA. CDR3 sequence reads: CSVEVGRNTEAFF. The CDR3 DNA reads TGCAGCGTTGAGGTGGGAAGGAACACTGAAGCTTTCTTT.

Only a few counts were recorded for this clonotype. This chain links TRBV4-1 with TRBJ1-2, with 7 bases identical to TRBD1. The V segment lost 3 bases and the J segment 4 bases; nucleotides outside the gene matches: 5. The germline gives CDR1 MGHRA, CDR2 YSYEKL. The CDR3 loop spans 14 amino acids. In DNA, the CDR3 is TGCGCCAGCAGCCAGGGAGGGACAGCCTATGGCTACACCTTC. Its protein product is CASSQGGTAYGYTF.

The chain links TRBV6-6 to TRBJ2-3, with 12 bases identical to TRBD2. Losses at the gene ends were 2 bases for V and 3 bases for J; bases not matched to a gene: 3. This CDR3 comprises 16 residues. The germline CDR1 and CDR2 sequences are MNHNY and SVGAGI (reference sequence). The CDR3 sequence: CASSYPSGRGTDTQYF. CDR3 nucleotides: TGTGCCAGCAGTTACCCTAGCGGGAGGGGTACAGATACGCAGTATTTT.

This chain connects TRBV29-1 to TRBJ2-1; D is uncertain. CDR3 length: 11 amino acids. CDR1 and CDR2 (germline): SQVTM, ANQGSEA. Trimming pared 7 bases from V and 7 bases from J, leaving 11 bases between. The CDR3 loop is CSALKENEQFF. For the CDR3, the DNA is TGCAGCGCCTTGAAGGAAAATGAGCAGTTCTTC.

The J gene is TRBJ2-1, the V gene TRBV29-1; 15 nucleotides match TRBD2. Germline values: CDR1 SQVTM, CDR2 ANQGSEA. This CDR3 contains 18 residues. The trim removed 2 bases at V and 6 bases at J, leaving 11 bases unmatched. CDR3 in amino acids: CSVEHAGLAGGWGNEQFF. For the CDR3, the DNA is TGCAGCGTTGAACACGCTGGACTAGCGGGGGGGTGGGGCAATGAGCAGTTCTTC.

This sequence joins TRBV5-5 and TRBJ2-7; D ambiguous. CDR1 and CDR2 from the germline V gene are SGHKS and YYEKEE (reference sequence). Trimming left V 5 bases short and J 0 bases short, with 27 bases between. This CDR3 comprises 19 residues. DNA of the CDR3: TGTGCCAGCAGTCAAAACCGACAAGGGTTAGAGGTACACTCCTACGAGCAGTACTTC. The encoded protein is CASSQNRQGLEVHSYEQYF.

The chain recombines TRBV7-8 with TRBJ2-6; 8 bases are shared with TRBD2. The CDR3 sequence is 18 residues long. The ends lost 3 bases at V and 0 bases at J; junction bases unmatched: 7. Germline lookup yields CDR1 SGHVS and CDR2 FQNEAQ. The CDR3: CASSFGLARASGANVLTF. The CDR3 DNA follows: TGTGCCAGCAGCTTCGGACTAGCTAGGGCCTCTGGGGCCAACGTCCTGACTTTC.

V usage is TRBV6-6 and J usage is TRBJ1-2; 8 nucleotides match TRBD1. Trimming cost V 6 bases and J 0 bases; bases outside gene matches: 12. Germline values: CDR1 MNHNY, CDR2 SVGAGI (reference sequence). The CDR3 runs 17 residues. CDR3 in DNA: TGTGCCAGCAGCCAAGACAGGGGAGGAAGGTCTAACTATGGCTACACCTTC. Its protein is CASSQDRGGRSNYGYTF.

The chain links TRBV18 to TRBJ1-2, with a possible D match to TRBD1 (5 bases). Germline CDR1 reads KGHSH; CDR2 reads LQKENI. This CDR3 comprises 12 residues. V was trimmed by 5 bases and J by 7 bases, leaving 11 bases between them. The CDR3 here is CASSIVGGGYTF. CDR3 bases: TGTGCCAGCTCAATCGTCGGGGGTGGCTACACCTTC.

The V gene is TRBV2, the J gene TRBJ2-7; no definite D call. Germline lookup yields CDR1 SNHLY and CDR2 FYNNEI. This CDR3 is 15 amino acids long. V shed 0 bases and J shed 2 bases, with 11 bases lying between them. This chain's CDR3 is CASSEASALPYEQYF. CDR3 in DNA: TGTGCCAGCAGTGAAGCCTCCGCCTTACCCTACGAGCAGTACTTC.

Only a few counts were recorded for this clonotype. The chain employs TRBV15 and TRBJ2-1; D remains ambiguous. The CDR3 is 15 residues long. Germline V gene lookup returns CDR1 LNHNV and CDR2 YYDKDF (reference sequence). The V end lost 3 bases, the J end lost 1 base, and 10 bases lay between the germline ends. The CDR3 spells CATSSGPGSYNEQFF. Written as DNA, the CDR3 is TGTGCCACCAGCAGTGGTCCAGGATCCTACAATGAGCAGTTCTTC.

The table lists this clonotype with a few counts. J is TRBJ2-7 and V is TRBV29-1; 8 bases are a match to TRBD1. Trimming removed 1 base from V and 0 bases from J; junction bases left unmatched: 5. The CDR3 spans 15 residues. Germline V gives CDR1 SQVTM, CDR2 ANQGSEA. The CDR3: CSVEGGQDHSYEQYF. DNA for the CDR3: TGCAGCGTTGAAGGGGGACAGGACCACTCCTACGAGCAGTACTTC.

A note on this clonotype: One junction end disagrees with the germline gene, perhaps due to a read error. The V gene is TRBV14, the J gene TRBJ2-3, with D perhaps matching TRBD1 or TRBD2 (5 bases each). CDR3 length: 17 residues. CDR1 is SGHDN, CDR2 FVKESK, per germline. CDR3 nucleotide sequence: TGTACCAGCAGCCAAGATCTTCGGGGCGGCGGGTCAGATACGCAGTATTTT. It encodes CTSSQDLRGGGSDTQYF.

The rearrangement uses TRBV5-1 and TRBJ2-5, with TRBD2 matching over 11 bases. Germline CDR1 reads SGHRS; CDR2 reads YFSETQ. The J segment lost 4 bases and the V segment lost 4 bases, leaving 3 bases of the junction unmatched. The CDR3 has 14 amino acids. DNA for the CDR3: TGCGCCAGCAGCGTAACTAGCGGGAGAGAGACCCAGTACTTC. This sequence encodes CASSVTSGRETQYF.

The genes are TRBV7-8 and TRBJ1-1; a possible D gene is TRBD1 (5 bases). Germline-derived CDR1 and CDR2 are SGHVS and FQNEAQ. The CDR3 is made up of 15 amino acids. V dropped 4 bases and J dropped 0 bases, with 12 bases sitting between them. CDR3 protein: CASSSLGTVNTEAFF. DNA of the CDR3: TGTGCCAGCAGCTCCCTTGGGACGGTGAACACTGAAGCTTTCTTT.

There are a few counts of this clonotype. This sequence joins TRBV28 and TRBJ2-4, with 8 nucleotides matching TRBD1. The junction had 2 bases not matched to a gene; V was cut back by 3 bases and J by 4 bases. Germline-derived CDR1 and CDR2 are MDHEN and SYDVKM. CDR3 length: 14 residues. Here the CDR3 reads CASSLGDRKNIQYF. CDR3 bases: TGTGCCAGCAGTTTGGGGGACAGGAAAAACATTCAGTACTTC.